This T cell receptor beta chain was profiled in a study of blood T cell repertoires in COVID-19. Study as a whole: The United States, Italy and Spain supplied acute and convalescent COVID-19 samples. In each case, the material was cDNA or gDNA derived from T cells, B-cell-depleted T cells, or PBMCs.

The CDR3 has 14 residues. Germline V gene data show CDR1 as MDHEN and CDR2 as SYDVKM. V was pared by 4 bases and J by 2 bases, with 11 bases between. The table came from immunoSEQ multiplex PCR; TCRdb's copy has only in-frame clones and leaves some out. Here the sample spans 360,000 or so clones, approximately 89% being singletons. The sequence derives from a woman aged 60-75 years with COVID-19, enrolled during active disease. The sample comprised peripheral blood. The V and J genes are TRBV28 and TRBJ1-2; no definite D call. The CDR3 nucleotides read TGTGCCAGCAGTTCCCGGCCGGGGAACTATGGCTACACCTTC. It is translated as CASSSRPGNYGYTF.